This T cell receptor (beta chain) was found in a study of monozygotic twins with inflammatory bowel disease. Study results and caveats: Repertoire similarity was not found to differ between concordant and discordant twins, possibly from limited power.

The CDR3 is 15 residues long. Germline CDR1 and CDR2: SGHDT and YYEEEE. Each CDR3 protein gets one entry in TCRdb, which reprocessed the 5' RACE reads and gives no DNA. The table lists about 450,000 distinct CDR3 sequences. A remark on this clonotype: Its specificity is not known.

This TCR was recovered from a human donor with ulcerative colitis or Crohn's disease, or a healthy co-twin of an affected twin (not recorded which). Sequences were obtained from blood. This chain connects TRBV5-6 to TRBJ2-1. CDR3 loop: CASSQYSGSYNEQFF. The full variable domain, rest sourced from reference TRBV5-6 and TRBJ2-1, is DAGVTQSPTHLIKTRGQQVTLRCSPKSGHDTVSWYQQALGQGPQFIFQYYEEEERQRGNFPDRFSGHQFPNYSSELNVNALLLGDSALYLCASSQYSGSYNEQFFGPGTRLTVL.